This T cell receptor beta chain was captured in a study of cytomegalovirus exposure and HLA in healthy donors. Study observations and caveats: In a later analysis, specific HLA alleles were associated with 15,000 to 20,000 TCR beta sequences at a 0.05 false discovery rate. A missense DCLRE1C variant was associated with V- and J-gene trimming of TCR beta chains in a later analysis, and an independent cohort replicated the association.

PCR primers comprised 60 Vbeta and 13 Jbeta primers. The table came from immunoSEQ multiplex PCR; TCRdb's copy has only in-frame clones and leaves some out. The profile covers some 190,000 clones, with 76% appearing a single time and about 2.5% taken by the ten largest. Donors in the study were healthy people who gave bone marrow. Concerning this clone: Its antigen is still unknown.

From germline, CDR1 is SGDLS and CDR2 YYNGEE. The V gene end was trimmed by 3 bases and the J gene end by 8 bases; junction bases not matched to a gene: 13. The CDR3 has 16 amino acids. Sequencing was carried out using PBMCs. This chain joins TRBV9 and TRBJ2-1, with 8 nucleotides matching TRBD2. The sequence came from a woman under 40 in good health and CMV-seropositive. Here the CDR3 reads CASSARGGLGFDEQFF. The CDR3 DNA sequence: TGTGCCAGCAGCGCTCGGGGGGGTCTCGGCTTTGATGAGCAGTTCTTC.